The 18 T cell receptor beta chains presented below share a single source sample, sequenced in a study of CD8 T cells in Susac syndrome. Reverse transcription used roughly 0.5 to 1 ug RNA and random hexamers. From the immunoSEQ multiplex PCR reads, TCRdb called clonotypes with MiXCR, one entry per CDR3 protein. The repertoire has 150,000 to 200,000 distinct CDR3 sequences, approximately 94% of them found once; the top ten carry 0.085% to 0.095%. Sequencing was carried out using CD4+ T cells from PBMCs. These receptor sequences come from a human donor with multiple sclerosis.

This clonotype was observed once. The chain joins TRBV6-1 to TRBJ2-3, with a tentative D call TRBD1 (8 bases). The germline V gene encodes CDR1 MNHNS and CDR2 SASEGT. With 6 bases removed from V and 9 bases from J, the gap between germline ends came to 13 bases. CDR3 size: 12 residues. The CDR3 nucleotides are TGTGCCAGCAGGGAACAGGGGGGGACGCAGTATTTT. This sequence encodes CASREQGGTQYF.

The chain couples TRBV4-1 to TRBJ1-2; TRBD1 matches 10 bases. This CDR3 is 14 amino acids long. V gave up 5 bases and J gave up 8 bases; unmatched junction bases: 8. CDR1 and CDR2 from the germline V gene are MGHRA and YSYEKL. CDR3 loop: CASSSRDRGTGYTF. DNA for the CDR3: TGCGCCAGCAGCTCCCGGGACAGGGGTACGGGCTACACCTTC.

The chain has TRBV7-8 and TRBJ2-7; TRBD2 matches 10 bases. Germline lookup yields CDR1 SGHVS and CDR2 FQNEAQ. The CDR3 loop spans 17 amino acids. Losses at the gene ends were 1 base for V and 1 base for J; bases not matched to a gene: 7. CDR3 in DNA: TGTGCCAGCAGCTTAGTGTCTAGCGGGAGTTTGTCCTACGAGCAGTACTTC. Its protein product is CASSLVSSGSLSYEQYF.

The V call is TRBV7-2, the J call TRBJ1-1; D is ambiguous. This CDR3 contains 13 residues. Germline CDR1 SGHTA, CDR2 FQGNSA. Trimming pared 6 bases from V and 0 bases from J, leaving 8 bases between. CDR3 coding DNA: TGTGCCAGCAGGAGTGGGATGAACACTGAAGCTTTCTTT. Encoded protein: CASRSGMNTEAFF.

The chain is built from TRBV12-3 or TRBV12-4 and TRBJ1-3; D is uncertain. The CDR3 runs to 16 residues. With 5 bases removed from V and 0 bases from J, the gap between germline ends came to 14 bases. The CDR3 loop is CASSGLSLSSGNTIYF. The CDR3 coding sequence is TGTGCCAGCAGTGGTCTATCGTTGAGCTCTGGAAACACCATATATTTT.

The chain has TRBV29-1 and TRBJ1-1; no clear D gene. V was pared by 5 bases and J by 1 base, with 14 bases between. CDR1 is SQVTM, CDR2 ANQGSEA, per germline. The CDR3 is made up of 14 amino acids. DNA for the CDR3: TGCAGCGTTCGGGTTTATTTCGAGAACACTGAAGCTTTCTTT. As protein: CSVRVYFENTEAFF.

The chain carries TRBV18 and TRBJ1-2; no definite D call. The length of the CDR3 is 13 residues. Germline assignment: CDR1 KGHSH and CDR2 LQKENI. V was clipped by 6 bases and J by 7 bases, with 15 bases between them. The CDR3 DNA sequence: TGTGCCAGCTCCCGCGGGGTGGCAGGTGGCTACACCTTC. Translation: CASSRGVAGGYTF. The whole variable domain, filled in from reference TRBV18 and TRBJ1-2, reads NAGVMQNPRHLVRRRGQEARLRCSPMKGHSHVYWYRQLPEEGLKFMVYLQKENIIDESGMPKERFSAEFPKEGPSILRIQQVVRGDSAAYFCASSRGVAGGYTFGSGTRLTVV.

The chain recombines TRBV29-1 with TRBJ2-1, with D uncertain. V dropped 1 base and J dropped 4 bases, with 11 bases sitting between them. CDR1 and CDR2 (germline): SQVTM, ANQGSEA. The CDR3 consists of 14 residues. This CDR3 reads CSVEGYVWYNEQFF. The DNA of the CDR3 is TGCAGCGTTGAAGGCTACGTTTGGTACAATGAGCAGTTCTTC.

The genes are TRBV28 and TRBJ1-2; D is perhaps TRBD1 (5 bases). The CDR3 length is 14 residues. Germline V lookup: CDR1 MDHEN, CDR2 SYDVKM. V was trimmed by 4 bases and J by 2 bases, leaving 11 bases between them. The CDR3 nucleotides are TGTGCCAGCAGTTCAAGACAGCAAAACTATGGCTACACCTTC. Translation: CASSSRQQNYGYTF.

This sequence joins TRBV12-3 or TRBV12-4 and TRBJ1-2; D remains ambiguous. Trimming pared 7 bases from V and 4 bases from J, leaving 19 bases between. This CDR3 is 15 amino acids long. The CDR3 sequence: CASTMPAGGVYGYTF. CDR3 DNA sequence: TGTGCCAGCACCATGCCAGCGGGTGGCGTCTATGGCTACACCTTC.

The rearrangement links TRBV30 to TRBJ2-7; 11 bases are shared with TRBD2. The V gene's germline CDR1 is GTSNPN and CDR2 SVGIG (reference sequence). The CDR3 spans 12 residues. The ends lost 3 bases at V and 10 bases at J; junction bases unmatched: 5. The CDR3 loop is CAWRTSGTSQYF. CDR3 sequence (DNA): TGTGCCTGGAGGACTAGCGGGACCTCTCAGTACTTC.

The rearrangement joins TRBV7-2 to TRBJ2-7, with TRBD1 matching 9 bases. This CDR3 contains 15 residues. With V trimmed by 5 bases and J by 5 bases, 10 bases remained unmatched. The germline CDR1 and CDR2 sequences are SGHTA and FQGNSA. The CDR3 region has the DNA TGTGCCAGCAGCCCTATCGGACAGGGGCTCGACGAGCAGTACTTC. It encodes CASSPIGQGLDEQYF.

The chain carries TRBV5-1 and TRBJ2-1; 9 positions agree with TRBD1. V lost 3 bases, J lost 6 bases, and 7 bases stayed unmatched. CDR1 is SGHRS, CDR2 YFSETQ, per germline. The length of the CDR3 is 15 residues. This CDR3 is CASSSGTGYINEQFF. CDR3 coding DNA: TGCGCCAGCAGCTCTGGGACAGGGTACATCAATGAGCAGTTCTTC.

The gene calls are TRBV20-1 and TRBJ2-4; 10 nucleotides align to TRBD2. Germline CDR1 reads DFQATT; CDR2 reads SNEGSKA (reference sequence). The CDR3 is made up of 17 amino acids. V was pared by 6 bases and J by 4 bases, with 15 bases of the junction left unmatched. The CDR3 DNA reads as TGCAGTGCCTCTCCCCCCCGACTAGCGGGCCTGAAAAACATTCAGTACTTC. The encoded protein is CSASPPRLAGLKNIQYF.

V and J are TRBV4-2 and TRBJ2-1; 7 nucleotides align to TRBD2. CDR3 length: 15 residues. Trimming removed 3 bases from V and 6 bases from J; junction bases left unmatched: 8. Germline CDR1 reads LGHNA; CDR2 reads YNFKEQ. The CDR3 here is CASSHASGTINEQFF. The CDR3 nucleotides read TGTGCCAGCAGCCACGCATCCGGGACTATCAATGAGCAGTTCTTC.

The rearrangement links TRBV6-5 to TRBJ2-3; D unclear. Per germline, CDR1 MNHEY and CDR2 SVGAGI. The CDR3 runs to 13 residues. Trimming took 4 bases from V and 0 from J, leaving 5 bases between them. CDR3 in DNA: TGTGCCAGCAGTTTTCAGAGCACAGATACGCAGTATTTT. It translates to CASSFQSTDTQYF.

The V call is TRBV12-3 or TRBV12-4, the J call TRBJ1-2; D call uncertain. V shed 6 bases and J shed 5 bases, with 13 bases lying between them. The CDR3 sequence is 13 residues long. CDR3 nucleotide sequence: TGTGCCAGCAGCGAGACAACTCGTTATGGCTACACCTTC. Protein: CASSETTRYGYTF.

This chain joins TRBV30 and TRBJ1-1; D gene uncertain. Germline-derived CDR1 and CDR2 are GTSNPN and SVGIG (reference sequence). CDR3 length: 13 residues. The germline V and J ends were trimmed by 0 bases and 7 bases, with 12 bases remaining between them. CDR3 DNA: TGTGCCTGGAGTGTAATTTCCCTCGGTGAAGCTTTCTTT. Encoded protein: CAWSVISLGEAFF.